Included here is one TCR beta chain sequence, with context. The antigen this receptor binds is unknown. Base-call qualities are not available, and no considerably larger clone is one nucleotide away. The entry originates in a study of cytomegalovirus exposure and HLA in healthy donors (dated by TCRdb to the late 2010s). For the wider study: According to a later analysis, the roughly 130 validation repertoires were produced on the same platform as the 666 repertoires of the first cohort. To predict cytomegalovirus infection status, the study combined high-throughput TCR immunosequencing, statistical association of individual TCRs with disease status, and machine learning. A separate validation cohort of 100 to 150 different subjects was used in addition to the approximately 640-subject first cohort. The aim of the study was to test whether cataloging public T cell receptors could identify signatures of past pathogen exposure.

The donors belonged to the validation cohort of over a hundred subjects, which was separate from the roughly 700-subject first cohort. Study-wide findings and limitations: The validation cohort had no HLA typing available for a later analysis, so co-occurrence within that cohort was assessed over all 120 or so repertoires. According to the authors, the approach could potentially be generalized to other disease states and immunological phenotypes. A few of the identified cytomegalovirus-associated TCR beta chains were confirmed in vitro to be specific for cytomegalovirus antigens. Cytomegalovirus status was reported to be diagnosed by the classifier with high specificity and sensitivity in both the original and validation cohorts. A total of 150 to 200 TCR beta chains were listed by the study as associated with cytomegalovirus. Across donors, most TCR sequences were observed very rarely, whereas some public TCRs were present in many individuals. Subsequent analysis determined that TCRs grouped into clusters in the first cohort also showed a tendency toward co-occurrence across the roughly 130 validation repertoires, and about 94% of cluster scores exceeded 0.

Libraries came from the immunoSEQ multiplex PCR assay. Under the source paper's analysis protocol: A statistical classification framework was built to diagnose cytomegalovirus status from the catalog of TCR beta chain sequences. The source is immuneACCESS, and TCRdb retained only in-frame sequences with V and J called. Part of the clones is not carried over; for the studies checked, unresolved V genes explain less than half of this, and the remainder is unexplained. V, J and clone size derive from that table, while D and trimming were established from the DNA sequence. The sample has about 200,000 clones on record, less than 85% of them singletons. The biggest ten clones account for roughly 5.4% of the sample. The V and J ends are trimmed by 4 bases and 3 bases, leaving 16 bases between them. CDR1 SGHRS and CDR2 YFSETQ are derived from the germline V gene. Its CDR3 holds 15 amino acids, cysteine through phenylalanine. CDR3 DNA only is kept here, 45 bases in frame from base 1.

This receptor was obtained from a woman between 18 and 30 years old in good health and CMV-seronegative. Sample: PBMCs. The sequence links TRBV5-1 to TRBJ1-1; the D gene is not confidently resolved. The DNA sequence follows: TGCGCCAGCAGCCCCACCGCGGTGCGGGACACTGAAGCTTTCTTT. Translated, this gives CASSPTAVRDTEAFF.